What follows are 7 T cell receptor beta chains derived from one specimen sequenced in a study of T cells expressing NK-cell markers. Following a re-call of the 5' RACE reads, TCRdb has one entry per CDR3 protein and lacks DNA. This sample contains almost 450,000 distinct CDR3 sequences. Sequenced material: blood T cells: a sorted CD56 or NKG2C T cell subset, CD4+ or CD8+ T cells, or bulk PBMC T cells (not recorded which). Receptor source: a woman aged 18-70 years in good health.

The chain links TRBV12-3 or TRBV12-4 to TRBJ2-7; TCRdb designates TRBD2, a call that cannot be tested without DNA. CDR3 length: 15 residues. CDR3 region: CASNQRTSGGGEQYF.

The chain combines TRBV20-1 with TRBJ1-2. Germline V lookup: CDR1 DFQATT, CDR2 SNEGSKA (reference sequence). CDR3 length equals 12 residues. The CDR3 loop is CSAGLTNYGYTF.

The gene calls are TRBV20-1 and TRBJ1-4; TCRdb designates TRBD1, a call that cannot be tested without DNA. Germline CDR1 reads DFQATT; CDR2 reads SNEGSKA (reference sequence). This CDR3 has 14 residues. The CDR3 here is CSAGFGTGNEKLFF.

The V call is TRBV5-6, the J call TRBJ2-7; the TRBD2 assignment by TCRdb is unverifiable without DNA. Germline values: CDR1 SGHDT, CDR2 YYEEEE. This CDR3 comprises 17 residues. The CDR3 loop reads CASSPEVGGQISYEQYF.

The chain links TRBV20-1 to TRBJ2-7; TCRdb gives TRBD1 as the D gene, but with no DNA this cannot be confirmed. Germline assignment: CDR1 DFQATT and CDR2 SNEGSKA (reference sequence). The CDR3 is 14 residues long. CDR3 sequence reads: CSARGAGGPHEQYF.

The V call is TRBV4-3, the J call TRBJ2-2; TCRdb indicates TRBD1, and absent DNA this call remains unverified. Germline assignment: CDR1 LGHNA and CDR2 YSLEER. The CDR3 is made up of 15 amino acids. The CDR3: CASSQESGVTGELFF.

The chain employs TRBV12-3 or TRBV12-4 and TRBJ2-5; TCRdb reports TRBD1, a call that lacks DNA to check it against. This CDR3 is built from 15 residues. The CDR3 loop reads CASRKPGQGGKTQYF.